This T cell receptor (beta chain) was observed in a study of Ad26.COV2.S vaccination and SARS-CoV-2 variants. The method was immunoSEQ multiplex PCR; TCRdb's version includes in-frame clones alone and lacks a portion of them. The profile shows approximately 450,000 clones, around nine tenths of them singletons. Treatment: around 19 received Ad26.COV2.S at low or high dose, single or two shots; five or six received placebo; per-sample allocation not given. Each sample was drawn 63 days after the first injection (of vaccine or placebo). There are 15 residues in the CDR3. Germline V gene sequence: CDR1 SGHRS, CDR2 YFSETQ. The V end lost 0 bases, the J end lost 3 bases, and 12 bases lay between the germline ends.

The rearrangement uses TRBV5-1 and TRBJ2-5, with D perhaps given as TRBD1 or TRBD2 (5 bases each). This specimen was peripheral blood, taken in a trial of Ad26.COV2.S vaccine versus placebo. This receptor was identified in a person aged 18-65 years who received the Ad26.COV2.S COVID-19 vaccine or a placebo. The CDR3 region is CASSLAIGTEETQYF. The CDR3 DNA reads as TGCGCCAGCAGCTTGGCTATAGGGACGGAAGAGACCCAGTACTTC. The full variable domain, in which reference TRBV5-1 and TRBJ2-5 provide the parts outside the CDR3, is KAGVTQTPRYLIKTRGQQVTLSCSPISGHRSVSWYQQTPGQGLQFLFEYFSETQRNKGNFPGRFSGRQFSNSRSEMNVSTLELGDSALYLCASSLAIGTEETQYFGPGTRLLVL.